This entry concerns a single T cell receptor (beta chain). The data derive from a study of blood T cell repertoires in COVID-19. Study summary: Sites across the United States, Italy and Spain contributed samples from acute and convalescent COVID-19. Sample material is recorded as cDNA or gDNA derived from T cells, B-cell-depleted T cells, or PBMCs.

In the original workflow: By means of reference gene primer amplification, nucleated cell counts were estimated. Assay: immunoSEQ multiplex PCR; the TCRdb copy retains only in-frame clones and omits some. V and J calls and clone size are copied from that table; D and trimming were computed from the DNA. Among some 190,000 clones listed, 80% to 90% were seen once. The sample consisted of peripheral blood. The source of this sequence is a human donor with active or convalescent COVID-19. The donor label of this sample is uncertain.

The CDR3: CASSFGGGRAVYEQYF. DNA for the CDR3: TGTGCCAGCAGTTTTGGGGGCGGGAGGGCGGTCTACGAGCAGTACTTC. This chain joins TRBV28 and TRBJ2-7; 9 bases match TRBD2. This CDR3 comprises 16 residues. Germline CDR1 reads MDHEN; CDR2 reads SYDVKM. V gave up 3 bases and J gave up 3 bases; unmatched junction bases: 9.